The rows below give T cell receptor beta chains drawn from one sample of a study of blood T cell repertoires in COVID-19. Repertoires were generated with immunoSEQ multiplex PCR, while TCRdb's copy carries only in-frame clones and drops some. Among around 60,000 clones listed, approximately 83% were seen once. The sequenced sample was peripheral blood. The receptors shown here come from a human donor in a cohort sampled during active COVID-19. The CDR3 runs from the conserved cysteine through the conserved F or W. The D gene is left open where the match is weak. Clone size is given for some rows only: seen once, a few or many times, or a class if the clone is expanded.

>TRBD1|TRBV18|NA|TRBJ2-1
CASSPKPGQGSHEQFF
TGTGCCAGCTCACCCAAACCGGGACAGGGGTCGCATGAGCAGTTCTTC
>NA|TRBV30|NA|TRBJ2-3
CAWSQGTGASTDTQYF
TGTGCCTGGAGTCAAGGGACTGGCGCTAGCACAGATACGCAGTATTTT
>NA|TRBV2|few|TRBJ1-2
CASSDQGSYGYTF
TGTGCCAGCAGTGATCAGGGTAGCTATGGCTACACCTTC
>NA|TRBV10-2|NA|TRBJ2-7
CASRQAASTYEQYF
TGCGCCAGCAGACAGGCGGCGTCGACCTACGAGCAGTACTTC
>TRBD1|TRBV5-6|NA|TRBJ2-3
CASTLDRDRAIDTQYF
TGTGCCAGCACCCTAGACCGGGACAGGGCCATAGATACGCAGTATTTT
>NA|TRBV6-1|NA|TRBJ1-1
CASSVQTTPKNTEAFF
TGTGCCAGCAGTGTACAGACTACACCGAAGAACACTGAAGCTTTCTTT
>TRBD1|TRBV29-1|NA|TRBJ2-7
CSVQGAGGSYEQYF
TGCAGCGTTCAAGGGGCAGGGGGATCCTACGAGCAGTACTTC
>TRBD1|TRBV7-2|NA|TRBJ1-2
CASSLSRDRGNGYTF
TGTGCCAGCAGCTTGTCCCGGGACAGGGGAAATGGCTACACCTTC
>NA|TRBV4-2|NA|TRBJ2-3
CASSQVRDKAFGTDTQYF
TGTGCCAGCAGCCAAGTCCGGGACAAGGCTTTTGGGACAGATACGCAGTATTTT
>TRBD2|TRBV27|few|TRBJ2-7
CASSLSPGTSGSYEQYF
TGTGCCAGCAGTTTATCGCCCGGGACTAGCGGATCCTACGAGCAGTACTTC
>NA|TRBV19|many|TRBJ1-2
CASSLNYGYTF
TGTGCCAGTAGCCTTAACTATGGCTACACCTTC
>NA|TRBV14|NA|TRBJ2-5
CASSQGGAGHPETQYF
TGTGCCAGCAGCCAAGGGGGAGCGGGACATCCAGAGACCCAGTACTTC
>NA|TRBV10-1|once|TRBJ2-7
CASSERDSYEQYF
TGCGCCAGCAGTGAGCGGGACTCCTACGAGCAGTACTTC
>NA|TRBV7-2|NA|TRBJ2-5
CASSLTLGSETQYF
TGTGCCAGCAGCTTAACCCTCGGGAGTGAGACCCAGTACTTC
>NA|TRBV28|NA|TRBJ2-7
CASSSSGGGRNEQYF
TGTGCCAGCAGTTCTTCTGGCGGAGGGCGCAACGAGCAGTACTTC
>TRBD2|TRBV19|NA|TRBJ2-7
CASSRTSGYEQYF
TGTGCCAGTAGTCGGACTAGCGGTTACGAGCAGTACTTC
>NA|TRBV18|NA|TRBJ1-5
CASSQAQGVSNQPQHF
TGTGCCAGCTCACAAGCCCAAGGGGTTAGCAATCAGCCCCAGCATTTT
>NA|TRBV7-2|once|TRBJ2-1
CASSLGRNNEQFF
TGTGCCAGCAGCTTGGGGCGGAACAATGAGCAGTTCTTC
>NA|TRBV28|NA|TRBJ1-2
CASSYRVDYGYTF
TGTGCCAGCAGTTACAGGGTAGACTATGGCTACACCTTC
>TRBD1|TRBV7-8|NA|TRBJ1-3
CASSLGQGPFSGNTIYF
TGTGCCAGCAGCTTAGGACAGGGCCCCTTCTCTGGAAACACCATATATTTT
>NA|TRBV6-5|once|TRBJ1-4
CASSYSTSWEEKLFF
TGTGCCAGCAGTTACTCGACGTCTTGGGAGGAAAAACTGTTTTTT
>TRBD2|TRBV9|NA|TRBJ2-1
CASSVGLAGQNEQFF
TGTGCCAGCAGCGTAGGACTAGCGGGACAGAATGAGCAGTTCTTC
>TRBD2|TRBV15|NA|TRBJ2-1
CATSLQVAGVHTIEQFF
TGTGCCACCAGCCTACAAGTAGCGGGAGTGCATACAATTGAGCAGTTCTTC
>TRBD2|TRBV19|NA|TRBJ2-2
CASSIGLAGVTGELFF
TGTGCCAGTAGTATAGGACTAGCGGGAGTCACCGGGGAGCTGTTTTTT
>NA|TRBV30|NA|TRBJ1-3
CASNRIYSGNTIYF
TGTGCCTCGAACAGGATTTACTCTGGAAACACCATATATTTT
>NA|TRBV23-1|NA|TRBJ2-1
CASSAEAGAYNEQFF
TGCGCCAGCAGCGCGGAGGCAGGGGCTTACAATGAGCAGTTCTTC
>TRBD1|TRBV10-2|NA|TRBJ1-2
CASSAPDRANYGYTF
TGCGCCAGCAGTGCCCCTGACAGGGCAAACTATGGCTACACCTTC